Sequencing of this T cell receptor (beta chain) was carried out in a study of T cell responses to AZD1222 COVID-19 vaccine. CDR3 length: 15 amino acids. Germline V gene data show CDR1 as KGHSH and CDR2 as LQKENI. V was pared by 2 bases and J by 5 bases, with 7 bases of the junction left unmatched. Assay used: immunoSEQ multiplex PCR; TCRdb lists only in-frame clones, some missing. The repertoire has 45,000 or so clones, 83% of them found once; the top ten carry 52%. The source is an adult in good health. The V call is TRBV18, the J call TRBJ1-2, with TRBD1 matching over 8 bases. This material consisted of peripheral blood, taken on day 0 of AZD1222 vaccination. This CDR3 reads CASSPGTGPRYGYTF. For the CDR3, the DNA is TGTGCCAGCTCACCAGGGACAGGCCCCCGGTATGGCTACACCTTC.